Sequencing of this TCR beta chain was carried out in a study of blood T cell repertoires in COVID-19. Per germline, CDR1 MNHEY and CDR2 SMNVEV (reference sequence). The CDR3 loop spans 14 amino acids. Trimming cost V 3 bases and J 11 bases; bases outside gene matches: 7. TCRdb keeps only in-frame clones here, not all; method: immunoSEQ multiplex PCR. The repertoire holds fewer than 150,000 clones, with more than 70% as singletons. The sequenced sample consisted of peripheral blood. The rearrangement uses TRBV27 and TRBJ2-3; TRBD2 agrees at 11 bases. The receptor comes from a man aged 45 to 65 with active or convalescent COVID-19. CDR3 sequence: CASSFNTGTSGQYF. For the CDR3, the DNA is TGTGCCAGCAGTTTCAATACCGGGACTAGCGGGCAGTATTTT.